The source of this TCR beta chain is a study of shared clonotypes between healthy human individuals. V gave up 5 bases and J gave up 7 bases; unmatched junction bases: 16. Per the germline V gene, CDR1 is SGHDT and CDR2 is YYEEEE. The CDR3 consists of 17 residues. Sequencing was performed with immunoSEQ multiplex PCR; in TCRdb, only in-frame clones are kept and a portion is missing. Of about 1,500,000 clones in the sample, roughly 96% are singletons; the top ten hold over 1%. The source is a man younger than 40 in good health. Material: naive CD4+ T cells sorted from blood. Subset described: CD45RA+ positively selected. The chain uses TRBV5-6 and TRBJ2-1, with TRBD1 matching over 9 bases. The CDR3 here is CASRRLTGTGWNNEQFF. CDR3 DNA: TGTGCCAGCAGACGACTTACCGGGACAGGGTGGAATAATGAGCAGTTCTTC. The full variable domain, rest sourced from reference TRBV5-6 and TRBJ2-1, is DAGVTQSPTHLIKTRGQQVTLRCSPKSGHDTVSWYQQALGQGPQFIFQYYEEEERQRGNFPDRFSGHQFPNYSSELNVNALLLGDSALYLCASRRLTGTGWNNEQFFGPGTRLTVL.